A selection of T cell receptor beta chains follows, all from one sample in a study of OX40 agonist ivuxolimab in advanced cancers. Measured with immunoSEQ multiplex PCR; TCRdb has only the in-frame clones, and not every one. The data show tens of thousands of clones, 80% seen once. The input for sequencing was CD4+ or CD8+ T cells sorted from blood, taken in a trial of the OX40 agonist ivuxolimab. These receptors were taken from an adult with an advanced solid tumor such as melanoma, head and neck, liver or kidney cancer. CDR3s include the opening cysteine and the closing phenylalanine or tryptophan. A D gene is named only where the DNA matches it firmly. Clone size is stated in some rows and not others, as once, few, many or a class when expanded.

v_call	d_call	cdr3_length	clone_size	j_call	cdr3_aa	cdr3_nt
TRBV11-2	.	14	.	TRBJ2-1	CASSPTRSYNEQFF	TGTGCCAGCAGCCCAACTCGTTCCTACAATGAGCAGTTCTTC
TRBV29-1	.	13	.	TRBJ1-2	CSVGKGTVNGYTF	TGCAGCGTTGGAAAAGGGACCGTGAATGGCTACACCTTC
TRBV5-4	.	14	.	TRBJ2-7	CASSLAGQVNEQYF	TGTGCCAGCAGCTTAGCGGGACAGGTTAACGAGCAGTACTTC
TRBV5-1	.	14	.	TRBJ1-2	CASSFTGLTVGYTF	TGCGCCAGCAGCTTTACAGGGCTCACTGTGGGCTACACCTTC
TRBV19	.	14	.	TRBJ2-7	CASSRSRSSYEQYF	TGTGCCAGTAGTAGAAGCAGGAGCTCCTACGAGCAGTACTTC
TRBV6-1	.	18	.	TRBJ1-4	CASSALISGTRGREKLFF	TGTGCCAGCAGTGCCCTAATTTCCGGGACACGAGGTCGGGAAAAACTGTTTTTT
TRBV7-3	.	16	.	TRBJ2-7	CASSLARLKRTREQYF	TGTGCCAGCAGCCTCGCGCGACTCAAACGTACTAGGGAGCAGTACTTC
TRBV4-1	.	17	once	TRBJ1-1	CASSQDLGRPRGTEAFF	TGCGCCAGCAGCCAAGATCTCGGACGACCCCGTGGGACTGAAGCTTTCTTT
TRBV7-6	.	13	.	TRBJ2-4	CASSPAGGNIQYF	TGTGCCAGCAGCCCCGCTGGGGGGAACATTCAGTACTTC
TRBV10-1	.	13	once	TRBJ1-2	CASSGQRSYGYTF	TGCGCCAGCAGTGGGCAGAGGTCCTATGGCTACACCTTC
TRBV2	.	14	.	TRBJ2-5	CASSGWGGGETQYF	TGTGCCAGCAGTGGATGGGGCGGCGGGGAGACCCAGTACTTC
TRBV9	.	15	.	TRBJ2-1	CASSVGSGTYNEQFF	TGTGCCAGCAGCGTAGGAAGCGGAACCTACAATGAGCAGTTCTTC
TRBV7-2	.	13	.	TRBJ1-1	CASSLIGGTEAFF	TGTGCCAGCAGCTTAATAGGGGGCACTGAAGCTTTCTTT
TRBV28	TRBD2	16	few	TRBJ2-1	CASSLRSSGSWNEQFF	TGTGCCAGCAGCCTCCGGTCTAGCGGGAGTTGGAATGAGCAGTTCTTC
TRBV27	.	15	medium-sized	TRBJ2-7	CASSLPPTGEGPQYF	TGTGCCAGCAGTTTACCCCCGACAGGGGAGGGTCCGCAGTACTTC
TRBV2	.	14	.	TRBJ1-1	CASSPIGGNTEAFF	TGTGCCAGCAGCCCAATTGGGGGGAACACTGAAGCTTTCTTT
TRBV28	TRBD1	14	.	TRBJ1-5	CASSFGTGNQPQHF	TGTGCCAGCAGCTTTGGGACAGGTAATCAGCCCCAGCATTTT
TRBV7-9	TRBD1	13	.	TRBJ2-1	CACRDSVATEQFF	TGTGCCTGCCGGGACAGCGTAGCGACCGAGCAGTTCTTC
TRBV9	.	15	.	TRBJ2-7	CASSAPDGASYEQYF	TGTGCCAGCAGCGCGCCGGACGGAGCCTCCTACGAGCAGTACTTC
TRBV28	.	15	.	TRBJ1-5	CASSSLEVAVQPQHF	TGTGCCAGCAGTTCCCTCGAGGTCGCGGTACAGCCCCAGCATTTT
TRBV28	TRBD1	16	.	TRBJ1-2	CASSPTPGQGFEGYTF	TGTGCCAGCAGTCCTACGCCGGGACAGGGGTTCGAGGGCTACACCTTC
TRBV30	TRBD2	14	.	TRBJ2-3	CASPLAGVLDTQYF	TGTGCCTCCCCCCTAGCGGGAGTATTGGATACGCAGTATTTT
TRBV9	.	16	.	TRBJ2-7	CASSVGGRGVTYEQYF	TGTGCCAGCAGCGTAGGGGGCAGGGGAGTTACCTACGAGCAGTACTTC
TRBV28	.	14	.	TRBJ2-7	CASSLFGSSYEQYF	TGTGCCAGCAGTTTATTCGGCAGCTCCTACGAGCAGTACTTC
TRBV7-9	.	14	once	TRBJ1-3	CASTTSGSGNTIYF	TGTGCCAGCACGACCTCGGGGAGCGGAAACACCATATATTTT
TRBV19	.	14	.	TRBJ1-3	CASSRLDSGNTIYF	TGTGCCAGTAGTCGACTGGACTCTGGAAACACCATATATTTT
TRBV7-9	.	14	.	TRBJ2-5	CASSLSRAAETQYF	TGTGCCAGCAGCTTGTCCAGGGCCGCGGAGACCCAGTACTTC
TRBV4-2	TRBD1	14	once	TRBJ1-2	CASSPTGNEFGYTF	TGTGCCAGCAGCCCGACAGGGAATGAGTTTGGCTACACCTTC
TRBV9	.	16	.	TRBJ1-1	CASSVAPAALRTEAFF	TGTGCCAGCAGCGTAGCCCCAGCGGCCCTGAGAACTGAAGCTTTCTTT
TRBV7-2	.	14	.	TRBJ1-1	CASTSPTVRTEAFF	TGTGCCAGCACCTCACCGACAGTAAGGACTGAAGCTTTCTTT
TRBV2	.	13	.	TRBJ2-1	CASSERADNEQFF	TGTGCCAGCAGTGAAAGGGCAGACAATGAGCAGTTCTTC
TRBV6-5	TRBD1	13	few	TRBJ1-2	CASSIDRGYGYTF	TGTGCCAGCAGTATCGACAGGGGCTATGGCTACACCTTC